This T cell receptor beta chain was retrieved from a study of T-cell memory formation after mild COVID-19. For the study at large: Each donor largely had its own TCR clusters. Notes on the study in general: From day 15 to 85, contracting clones were balanced between CD4 and CD8, whereas later expanders leaned toward CD4+. Nothing showed for sure that second-wave clones peaking on day 37 were SARS-CoV-2 specific.

MiXCR, run by TCRdb on the 5' RACE reads, gives a single entry per CDR3 protein. The table has roughly 400,000 distinct CDR3 sequences, 20% to 25% seen once; the top ten hold about 8.7%. Details on this clonotype: The antigen is unknown.

This CDR3 comprises 14 residues. CDR1 is MGHDK, CDR2 SYGVNS, per germline. V dropped 1 base and J dropped 2 bases, with 7 bases sitting between them. The source is an adult woman who had mild COVID-19 (a few samples of this study predate the infection). Cell type and time point are not known. The sample consisted of PBMCs or a T cell subset sorted from them (not recorded which). The rearrangement links TRBV25-1 to TRBJ2-3; no firm D call. The CDR3 DNA follows: TGTGCCAGCAGTGAATCGACAAACACAGATACGCAGTATTTT. Translated: CASSESTNTDTQYF.